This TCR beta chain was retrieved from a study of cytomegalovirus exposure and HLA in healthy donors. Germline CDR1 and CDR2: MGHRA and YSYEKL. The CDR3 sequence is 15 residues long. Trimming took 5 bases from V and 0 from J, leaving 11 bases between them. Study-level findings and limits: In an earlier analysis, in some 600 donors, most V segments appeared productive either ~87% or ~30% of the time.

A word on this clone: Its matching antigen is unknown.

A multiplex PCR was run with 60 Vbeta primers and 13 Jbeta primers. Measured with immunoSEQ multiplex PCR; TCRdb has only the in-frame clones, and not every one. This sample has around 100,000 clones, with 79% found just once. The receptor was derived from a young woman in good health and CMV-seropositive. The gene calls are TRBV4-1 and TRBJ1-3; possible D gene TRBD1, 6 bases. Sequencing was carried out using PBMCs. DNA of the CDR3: TGCGCCAGCAGCTACCCAGGGGTCTCTGGAAACACCATATATTTT. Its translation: CASSYPGVSGNTIYF.